This note documents a single T cell receptor beta chain sequence. Its antigen is undetermined. PCR involved 60 Vbeta and 13 Jbeta primers. Generated by immunoSEQ multiplex PCR, the TCRdb table keeps only in-frame clones and is missing some. The top ten hold roughly 2.5% of the sample, which has fewer than 90,000 clones, around 78% seen once. Trimming removed 1 base from V and 0 bases from J, with 7 bases in between. CDR3 size: 15 residues. Per the germline V gene, CDR1 is LNHNV and CDR2 is YYDKDF (reference sequence). These data belong to a study of cytomegalovirus exposure and HLA in healthy donors. Findings and caveats of the study: Some TCR beta chains (roughly 150 of them) were listed as cytomegalovirus-associated. The HLA-A and HLA-B alleles of most subjects were reportedly predicted accurately from TCR beta sequences. Immune exposure data for these donors was limited to CMV serostatus. Later genetic work tied a missense DCLRE1C variant to beta-chain V and J trimming.

The chain recombines TRBV15 with TRBJ1-5, with a weak D call TRBD1 (5 bases). This clonotype originated in a male donor in good health and CMV-seropositive. Sequencing was done on a sample of PBMCs. The DNA of the CDR3 is TGTGCCACCAGCAGAGGACAGATTAGCAATCAGCCCCAGCATTTT. Its protein product is CATSRGQISNQPQHF. The full variable domain, its missing parts supplied by reference TRBV15 and TRBJ1-5, is DAMVIQNPRYQVTQFGKPVTLSCSQTLNHNVMYWYQQKSSQAPKLLFHYYDKDFNNEADTPDNFQSRRPNTSFCFLDIRSPGLGDTAMYLCATSRGQISNQPQHFGDGTRLSIL.